The source of this TCR beta chain is a study of T cell responses to AZD1222 COVID-19 vaccine. Study conclusions and caveats: Baseline seropositivity characterized only six AZD1222 recipients.

The V gene lost 6 bases and the J gene lost 9 bases, with 26 bases spanning the gap. Germline CDR1 reads MNHEY; CDR2 reads SMNVEV (reference sequence). The CDR3 sequence is 16 residues long. As regards this clone: The antigen is unknown.

Assay: immunoSEQ multiplex PCR; the TCRdb copy retains only in-frame clones and omits some. The top ten clones hold about 29% of a sample with around 120,000 clones, roughly 88% of them seen once. The starting material was peripheral blood, obtained 28 days after the second AZD1222 dose. The rearrangement joins TRBV27 to TRBJ2-5; the D gene is possibly TRBD1 (5 bases). The sequence came from an adult who received the AZD1222 COVID-19 vaccine. CDR3 region: CASSPEKGYGPVAQYF. The CDR3 nucleotides read TGTGCCAGCAGCCCAGAGAAGGGGTATGGCCCGGTGGCCCAGTACTTC.